This record concerns one T cell receptor beta chain sequence. The target antigen is unknown. This entry is derived from a study of CD8+CD57+ T cells in acquired aplastic anemia. The overall study: An average of 3.2 ug of DNA was obtained from sorted CD4+ and CD8+ cells. Study-wide findings and caveats: Patients had around 30 CD8+ CDR3 sequences in common with controls (the shared set).

CDR3 and TCR beta VDJ profiling relied on a genomic DNA template. TCRdb independently ran MiXCR on the reads; one entry per CDR3 protein. The sample contains 200,000 to 300,000 distinct CDR3 sequences, 47% of which appear only once. CD8+CD57+ cell expansion, shown by flow cytometry, had occurred in the patients selected for sequencing. All participating patients were living with severe acquired aplastic anemia. Patients were therapy-naive when their blood was sampled. Trimming removed 8 bases from V and 5 bases from J; junction bases left unmatched: 12. CDR3 size: 16 residues. Germline V gene sequence: CDR1 PRHDT, CDR2 FYEKMQ (reference sequence).

The chain is built from TRBV13 and TRBJ1-6; 7 bases are shared with TRBD1. Sequencing input: sorted CD4+, CD8+, or CD8+CD57+ T cells (not recorded which) from PBMCs. The sequence was obtained from a human donor with aplastic anemia. CDR3 protein: CASSPSLQGNNSPLHF. As DNA, the CDR3 is TGTGCCAGCTCACCGAGCCTACAGGGGAATAATTCACCCCTCCACTTT.